Given below is one T cell receptor beta chain in context. Its antigen is as yet unknown. This sample is drawn from a study of T cell repertoires in cytomegalovirus infection. About the study: Public TCR beta signatures were indicative of both CMV infection and a matching HLA type.

Notes on the study in general: HLA-C-restricted CMV clonotypes gave the most frequent clonotype in two of eight donors. There were carriers of CMV plus the relevant HLA, and cumulative public TCR beta family frequency identified them.

TCRdb reprocessed the reads with MiXCR, giving one entry per CDR3 protein. The table shows 450,000 to 600,000 distinct CDR3 sequences, with 11% occurring only once. V trimming: 4 bases; J trimming: 3 bases; junction bases outside the gene matches: 10. Looked up from germline, CDR1 is SQVTM and CDR2 is ANQGSEA. This CDR3 is built from 17 residues. J is TRBJ2-1 and V is TRBV29-1; 12 nucleotides line up with TRBD2. Sequencing input: PBMCs. This receptor was obtained from a human donor in good health (CMV status not recorded). Some clones in this sample may be carry-over from other donors' samples. The CDR3 loop reads CSVGGLAGTGGYNEQFF. CDR3 DNA sequence: TGCAGCGTTGGTGGACTAGCGGGAACAGGGGGCTACAATGAGCAGTTCTTC.